This T cell receptor beta chain is drawn from a study of T cell repertoires in cytomegalovirus infection. From germline, CDR1 is SGHDT and CDR2 YYEEEE. This CDR3 contains 13 residues. Comments on this clonotype: One junction end disagrees with the germline gene, perhaps due to a read error.

TCRdb reanalysed the reads using MiXCR and keeps one entry per CDR3 protein. The table shows 450,000 to 550,000 distinct CDR3 sequences, with 16% occurring only once. This receptor was obtained from a human donor in good health (CMV status not recorded). Some clones in this sample may be carry-over from other donors' samples. This chain joins TRBV5-6 and TRBJ1-1; no reliable D call. Sequenced input: CD8+ T cells from PBMCs. DNA of the CDR3: TGTGCCAGCAGCTTAACAAGGAACCCTGAAGCTTTCTTT. Its translation is CASSLTRNPEAFF.